This TCR beta chain emerged from a study of blood T cell repertoires in COVID-19. Whole-study context: Samples came from the United States, Italy and Spain, spanning acute and convalescent COVID-19. In each case, the material was cDNA or gDNA derived from T cells, B-cell-depleted T cells, or PBMCs.

There are 18 residues in the CDR3. V lost 0 bases to trimming and J lost 6 bases; unmatched junction nucleotides: 18. CDR1 SGHNT and CDR2 YYREEE come from the germline V gene (reference sequence). In the study's own analysis: Reference gene primer amplification yielded estimated nucleated cell counts. Clones were read by immunoSEQ multiplex PCR, and TCRdb kept only the in-frame ones, dropping some. V, J and clone size are those of that table, while D and trimming were read from the DNA. Of a few hundred thousand clones in the sample, roughly 88% are singletons; the top ten hold just under 0.8%. The TCR was taken from a woman in her twenties or thirties with acute or convalescent COVID-19. Input material: peripheral blood. The gene calls are TRBV5-4 and TRBJ2-7; 7 bases align to TRBD2. The CDR3 bases are TGTGCCAGCAGCTTGGGGGGAGGGGCCGGGGCCCTTTTGGGCGAGCAGTACTTC. It translates to CASSLGGGAGALLGEQYF.